The 11 T cell receptor beta chains below all came from one sample that was sequenced in a study of cytomegalovirus exposure and HLA in healthy donors. The PCR contained 60 Vbeta and 13 Jbeta primers. Libraries were prepared by immunoSEQ multiplex PCR; TCRdb keeps only in-frame clonotypes and omits some of them. This table has 100,000 to 150,000 clones, roughly 79% appearing once. Input material: PBMCs. These receptors all stem from a woman aged 50 to 65 in good health and CMV-seronegative.

The chain has TRBV7-2 and TRBJ2-1; 14 bases fit TRBD2. V dropped 3 bases and J dropped 6; count of bases not matched to a gene: 4. The CDR3 extends over 16 amino acids. Germline loops: CDR1 SGHTA, CDR2 FQGNSA. The chain's CDR3 is CASSFQGTSGSNEQFF. CDR3 in DNA: TGTGCCAGCAGCTTCCAAGGGACTAGCGGGAGCAATGAGCAGTTCTTC.

The J gene is TRBJ2-7, the V gene TRBV4-1; TRBD2 matches at 8 bases. Germline V gene sequence: CDR1 MGHRA, CDR2 YSYEKL. The CDR3 consists of 17 residues. V was clipped by 2 bases and J by 6 bases; unmatched bases: 15. CDR3 nucleotides: TGCGCCAGCAGCCAAACCACCGGGACTAGACAATTCAGCGAGCAGTACGTC. This encodes CASSQTTGTRQFSEQYV.

This clone has more than one count but fewer than ten. This chain connects TRBV18 to TRBJ2-7, with 10 bases that match TRBD1. This CDR3 contains 14 residues. Germline V gene sequence: CDR1 KGHSH, CDR2 LQKENI. J lost 4 bases, V lost 3 bases, and 3 bases had no gene match. This CDR3 reads CASSPRTGGYEQYF. The CDR3 coding sequence is TGTGCCAGCTCACCCCGGACAGGGGGGTACGAGCAGTACTTC.

The chain links TRBV15 to TRBJ2-7; D might be TRBD2 (5 bases). The CDR3 totals 16 residues. The V gene lost 1 base and the J gene lost 4 bases, with 17 bases spanning the gap. The germline gives CDR1 LNHNV, CDR2 YYDKDF (reference sequence). The CDR3 region has the DNA TGTGCCACCAGCAGAGGCCGCGCTTCTAGCAATTACGAGCAGTACGTC. This gives the protein CATSRGRASSNYEQYV.

J is TRBJ1-2 and V is TRBV11-3, with TRBD1 matching 8 bases. V was pared by 5 bases and J by 2 bases, with 13 bases of the junction left unmatched. The length of the CDR3 is 17 residues. From germline, CDR1 is SGHNT and CDR2 YENEEA. The CDR3 loop reads CASSAPGQEVRNYGYTF. The DNA for the CDR3 is TGTGCCAGCAGCGCGCCGGGACAGGAAGTTCGGAACTATGGCTACACCTTC. The variable domain in full, completed from reference TRBV11-3 and TRBJ1-2, reads EAGVVQSPRYKIIEKKQPVAFWCNPISGHNTLYWYLQNLGQGPELLIRYENEEAVDDSQLPKDRFSAERLKGVDSTLKIQPAELGDSAVYLCASSAPGQEVRNYGYTFGSGTRLTVV.

This sequence joins TRBV5-4 and TRBJ2-1, with 11 bases aligning to TRBD1. The V gene's germline CDR1 is SGHNT and CDR2 YYREEE (reference sequence). The CDR3 length is 16 residues. The V and J ends lost 4 bases and 4 bases, in that order; junction bases with no gene match: 7. The CDR3 is CASSIAGTGGYNEQFF. The CDR3 DNA sequence: TGTGCCAGCAGCATAGCCGGGACAGGGGGGTACAATGAGCAGTTCTTC.

The chain is built from TRBV5-1 and TRBJ2-6; TRBD2 agrees at 10 bases. V lost 4 bases to trimming and J lost 0 bases; unmatched junction nucleotides: 10. The germline gives CDR1 SGHRS, CDR2 YFSETQ. The CDR3 length is 19 residues. The CDR3 reads CASSALGTSVSSGANVLTF. The CDR3 coding sequence is TGCGCCAGCAGCGCGCTAGGGACTAGCGTTTCCTCTGGGGCCAACGTCCTGACTTTC.

Of note for this clone: Its ends do not fully match the called genes, so a read error is possible. The chain uses TRBV7-9 and TRBJ1-1, with unresolved D. This CDR3 is built from 17 residues. Germline V CDR1 and CDR2: SEHNR, FQNEAQ (reference sequence). For the CDR3, the DNA is TGTTCCAGCAGCTTATCTCCGGGTCTAAGGAAGGACACTGAAGCTTTCTTT. It codes for CSSSLSPGLRKDTEAFF.

The J gene is TRBJ1-4, the V gene TRBV5-1; D remains ambiguous. The germline V and J ends were trimmed by 0 bases and 7 bases, with 7 bases remaining between them. In germline, CDR1 is SGHRS, CDR2 YFSETQ. The CDR3 totals 13 residues. The CDR3, as DNA: TGCGCCAGCAGCTTGGCATCGAGTGAAAAACTGTTTTTT. It is translated as CASSLASSEKLFF. Combining the CDR3 with reference TRBV5-1 and TRBJ1-4 gives the whole variable domain KAGVTQTPRYLIKTRGQQVTLSCSPISGHRSVSWYQQTPGQGLQFLFEYFSETQRNKGNFPGRFSGRQFSNSRSEMNVSTLELGDSALYLCASSLASSEKLFFGSGTQLSVL.

The rearrangement uses TRBV5-1 and TRBJ1-1, with D tentatively TRBD1 (5 bases). The CDR3 is 14 amino acids. CDR1 is SGHRS and CDR2 is YFSETQ in the germline V gene. With 4 bases removed from V and 1 base from J, the gap between germline ends came to 11 bases. The CDR3 nucleotides read TGCGCCAGCAGCCTCGAAACAGGGAACACTGAAGCTTTCTTT. The encoded protein is CASSLETGNTEAFF.

V is TRBV7-3 and J is TRBJ2-1; no firm D call. The germline V gene has CDR1 SGHTA and CDR2 FQGTGA. Trimming removed 5 bases from V and 10 bases from J, with 12 bases in between. The CDR3 contains 12 residues. CDR3 region: CASSAYGREQFF. The CDR3 DNA follows: TGTGCCAGCAGCGCATATGGGCGAGAGCAGTTCTTC.